The rows below give T cell receptor beta chains drawn from one sample of a study of cytomegalovirus exposure and HLA in healthy donors. Generated by immunoSEQ multiplex PCR, the TCRdb table keeps only in-frame clones and is missing some. Of under 200,000 clones in the sample, approximately 72% were seen once. Material: PBMCs. Receptor source: a man aged 45 to 65 in good health and CMV-seronegative. Each CDR3 is given with its conserved first and last residue. A D gene is named only where the DNA matches it firmly. Not all rows give a size; the values are once, few, many and, for expanded clones, a class.

CDR3 protein,CDR3 DNA,D gene,J gene,clone size,V gene
CASSSQTVNSPLHF,TGTGCCAGCAGTTCCCAGACTGTTAATTCACCCCTCCACTTT,-,TRBJ1-6,few,TRBV6-6
CASSLTQGYNSPLHF,TGTGCCAGCAGTTTAACACAGGGATATAATTCACCCCTCCACTTT,-,TRBJ1-6,-,TRBV27
CASSEALLGGTNYGYTF,TGTGCCAGCAGTGAAGCGCTTCTCGGCGGAACTAACTATGGCTACACCTTC,-,TRBJ1-2,-,TRBV2
CASSQRALPDTVSEQFF,TGTGCCAGCTCTCAGAGGGCCCTCCCCGATACTGTGAGTGAGCAGTTCTTC,-,TRBJ2-1,-,TRBV6-4
CASSFRGGDTEAFF,TGTGCCAGCAGCTTCAGGGGAGGGGACACTGAAGCTTTCTTT,-,TRBJ1-1,-,TRBV6-4
CASSSGQGQYF,TGTGCCAGCAGTTCAGGACAGGGACAGTACTTC,TRBD1,TRBJ2-7,-,TRBV6-5
CASSQDRTGLKNTEAFF,TGCGCCAGCAGCCAAGATAGGACAGGGCTAAAGAACACTGAAGCTTTCTTT,TRBD1,TRBJ1-1,-,TRBV4-3
CASSLQRGYQETQYF,TGTGCCAGCAGCTTACAGCGGGGATACCAAGAGACCCAGTACTTC,TRBD2,TRBJ2-5,-,TRBV7-2
CASRPGHRPEEAFF,TGTGCCAGCAGGCCGGGACACCGCCCCGAGGAAGCTTTCTTT,-,TRBJ1-1,-,TRBV6-4
CASSPGVVNTEAFF,TGTGCCAGCAGCCCGGGGGTCGTGAACACTGAAGCTTTCTTT,-,TRBJ1-1,-,TRBV7-3
CASSIGGQYNSPLHF,TGTGCCAGTAGTATTGGTGGGCAGTATAATTCACCCCTCCACTTT,-,TRBJ1-6,-,TRBV19
CSVEDLFGKDRVDGYTF,TGCAGCGTTGAAGATCTTTTTGGAAAGGACAGGGTGGATGGCTACACCTTC,TRBD1,TRBJ1-2,once,TRBV29-1
CATSRDFGRPSSPLHF,TGTGCCACCAGCAGAGATTTTGGGCGCCCTAGCTCACCCCTCCACTTT,-,TRBJ1-6,-,TRBV15
CASSLGSGEETQYF,TGTGCCAGCAGCTTAGGTAGCGGGGAGGAGACCCAGTACTTC,TRBD2,TRBJ2-5,-,TRBV7-9
CASSYEIAGANVLTF,TGTGCCAGCAGTTACGAGATTGCTGGGGCCAACGTCCTGACTTTC,-,TRBJ2-6,-,TRBV6-6
CASSLTPQGGNTDTQYF,TGTGCCAGCAGTTTAACCCCGCAGGGGGGAAACACAGATACGCAGTATTTT,-,TRBJ2-3,-,TRBV27
CASRRTGVTEAFF,TGTGCCAGCAGACGCACAGGGGTCACTGAAGCTTTCTTT,TRBD1,TRBJ1-1,-,TRBV2
CASSFRRGSGTEAFF,TGTGCCAGCAGCTTTCGCAGGGGAAGTGGCACTGAAGCTTTCTTT,-,TRBJ1-1,-,TRBV7-2
CASSEATGSSSGNTIYF,TGTGCCAGCAGTGAAGCAACAGGGAGCTCTTCTGGAAACACCATATATTTT,-,TRBJ1-3,-,TRBV6-1
CASSLVLGNQPQHF,TGTGCCAGCAGCTTAGTATTAGGCAATCAGCCCCAGCATTTT,-,TRBJ1-5,-,TRBV7-6
CASSPRTGSSYNSPLHF,TGTGCCAGCAGCCCGCGGACGGGGAGCTCCTATAATTCACCCCTCCACTTT,-,TRBJ1-6,once,TRBV9
CASSFRGSTTEAFF,TGTGCCAGCAGTTTCAGGGGATCAACCACTGAAGCTTTCTTT,-,TRBJ1-1,-,TRBV28
CATSRDKAGGQGVNSPLHF,TGTGCCACCAGCAGAGATAAGGCGGGAGGACAGGGGGTTAATTCACCCCTCCACTTT,TRBD1,TRBJ1-6,-,TRBV15
CASSISTGTDTQYF,TGTGCCAGCAGTATAAGCACAGGGACAGATACGCAGTATTTT,-,TRBJ2-3,-,TRBV2
CASGTQGFTGNTIYF,TGTGCCAGCGGGACACAGGGTTTCACTGGAAACACCATATATTTT,-,TRBJ1-3,-,TRBV7-8
CASSDSHPPEQYF,TGTGCCAGCAGCGACTCCCATCCACCCGAGCAGTACTTC,-,TRBJ2-7,-,TRBV27
CASSIRQGGEKLFF,TGTGCCAGCAGCATACGGCAGGGAGGAGAAAAACTGTTTTTT,-,TRBJ1-4,-,TRBV7-9
CASSYSTPGQLPEAFF,TGTGCCAGCAGTTACTCGACTCCTGGACAGCTCCCTGAAGCTTTCTTT,-,TRBJ1-1,few,TRBV6-6
CASSLSGGQETQYF,TGTGCCAGCAGCCTTAGCGGGGGGCAAGAGACCCAGTACTTC,TRBD2,TRBJ2-5,once,TRBV7-2
CASRTGTGGFLGTSNTGELFF,TGTGCCAGTAGGACTGGGACAGGGGGCTTTCTAGGTACCTCGAACACCGGGGAGCTGTTTTTT,TRBD1,TRBJ2-2,-,TRBV19
CASTLLGTANSPLHF,TGTGCCAGCACCCTCCTGGGGACAGCAAATTCACCCCTCCACTTT,TRBD1,TRBJ1-6,-,TRBV7-2
CASSRTSGGEGTQYF,TGTGCCAGCAGTCGAACTAGCGGGGGGGAAGGAACGCAGTATTTT,TRBD2,TRBJ2-3,-,TRBV6-5
CASSIGQIPGELFF,TGTGCCAGCAGCATCGGACAGATACCCGGGGAGCTGTTTTTT,-,TRBJ2-2,-,TRBV11-2
CASRGNRGRGTEAFF,TGTGCCAGCAGGGGAAACAGGGGAAGGGGCACTGAAGCTTTCTTT,TRBD1,TRBJ1-1,-,TRBV5-4